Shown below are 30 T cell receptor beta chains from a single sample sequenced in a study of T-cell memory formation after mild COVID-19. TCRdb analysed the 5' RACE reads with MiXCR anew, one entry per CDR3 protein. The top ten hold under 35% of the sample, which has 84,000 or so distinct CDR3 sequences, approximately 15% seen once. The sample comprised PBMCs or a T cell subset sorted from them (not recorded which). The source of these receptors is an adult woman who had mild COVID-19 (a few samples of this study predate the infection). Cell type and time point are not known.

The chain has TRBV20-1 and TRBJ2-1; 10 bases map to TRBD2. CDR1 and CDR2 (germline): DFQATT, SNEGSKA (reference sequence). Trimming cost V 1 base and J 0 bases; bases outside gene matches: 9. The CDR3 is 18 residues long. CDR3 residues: CSARGTVLAGYSYNEQFF. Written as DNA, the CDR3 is TGCAGTGCTAGAGGGACCGTACTAGCGGGATACTCCTACAATGAGCAGTTCTTC.

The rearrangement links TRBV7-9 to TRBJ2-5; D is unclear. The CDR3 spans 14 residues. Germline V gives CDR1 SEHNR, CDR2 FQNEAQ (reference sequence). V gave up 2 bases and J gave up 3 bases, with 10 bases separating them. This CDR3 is CASSLTPEKETQYF. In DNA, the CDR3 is TGTGCCAGCAGCTTAACGCCCGAAAAAGAGACCCAGTACTTC.

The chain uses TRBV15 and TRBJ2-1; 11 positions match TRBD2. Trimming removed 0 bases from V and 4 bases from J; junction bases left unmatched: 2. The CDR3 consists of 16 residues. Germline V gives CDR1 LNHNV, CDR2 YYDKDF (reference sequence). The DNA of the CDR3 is TGTGCCACCAGCAGAGAACTAGCGGGGGCATACAATGAGCAGTTCTTC. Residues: CATSRELAGAYNEQFF.

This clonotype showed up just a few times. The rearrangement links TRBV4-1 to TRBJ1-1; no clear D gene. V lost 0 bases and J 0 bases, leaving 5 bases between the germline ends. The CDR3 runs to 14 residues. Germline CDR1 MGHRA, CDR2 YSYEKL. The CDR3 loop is CASSQDPMNTEAFF. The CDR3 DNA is TGCGCCAGCAGCCAAGATCCTATGAACACTGAAGCTTTCTTT.

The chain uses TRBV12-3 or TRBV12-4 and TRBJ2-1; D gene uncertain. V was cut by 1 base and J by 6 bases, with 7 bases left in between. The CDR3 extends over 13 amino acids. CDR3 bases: TGTGCCAGCAGTTTAGAACGCGGCAATGAGCAGTTCTTC. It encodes CASSLERGNEQFF.

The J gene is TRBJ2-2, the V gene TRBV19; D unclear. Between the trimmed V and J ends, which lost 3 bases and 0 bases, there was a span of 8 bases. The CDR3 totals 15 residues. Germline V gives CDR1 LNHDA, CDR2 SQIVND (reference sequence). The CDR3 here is CASSMAYPNTGELFF. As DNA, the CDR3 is TGTGCCAGTAGTATGGCCTACCCGAACACCGGGGAGCTGTTTTTT.

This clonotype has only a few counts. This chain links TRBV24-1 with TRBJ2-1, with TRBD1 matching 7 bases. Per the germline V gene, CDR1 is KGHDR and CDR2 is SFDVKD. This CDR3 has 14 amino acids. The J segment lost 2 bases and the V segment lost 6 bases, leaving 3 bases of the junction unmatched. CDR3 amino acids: CATSRQGPYNEQFF. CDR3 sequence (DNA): TGTGCCACCAGTCGACAGGGCCCCTACAATGAGCAGTTCTTC.

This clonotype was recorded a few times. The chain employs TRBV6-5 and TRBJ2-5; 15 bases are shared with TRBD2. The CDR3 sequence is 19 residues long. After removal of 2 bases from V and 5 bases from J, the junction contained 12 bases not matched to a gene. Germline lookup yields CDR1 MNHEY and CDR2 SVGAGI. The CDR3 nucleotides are TGTGCCAGCAGTTACATCCGCCTGGGACTAGCGGGAGGTCTGGAGACCCAGTACTTC. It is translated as CASSYIRLGLAGGLETQYF.

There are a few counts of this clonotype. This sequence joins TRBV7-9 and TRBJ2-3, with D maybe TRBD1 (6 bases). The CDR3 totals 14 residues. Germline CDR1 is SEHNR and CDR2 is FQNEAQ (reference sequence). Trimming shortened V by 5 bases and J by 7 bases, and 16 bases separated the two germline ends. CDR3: CASSQTTGKHTQYF. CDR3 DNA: TGTGCCAGCAGCCAGACCACAGGGAAACATACGCAGTATTTT.

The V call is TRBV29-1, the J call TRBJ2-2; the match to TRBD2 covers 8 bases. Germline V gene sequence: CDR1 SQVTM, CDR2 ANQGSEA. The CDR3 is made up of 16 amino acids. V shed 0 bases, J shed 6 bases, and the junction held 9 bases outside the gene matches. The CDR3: CSVEERSGGMAGELFF. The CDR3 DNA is TGCAGCGTTGAAGAGAGGAGCGGGGGAATGGCCGGGGAGCTGTTTTTT.

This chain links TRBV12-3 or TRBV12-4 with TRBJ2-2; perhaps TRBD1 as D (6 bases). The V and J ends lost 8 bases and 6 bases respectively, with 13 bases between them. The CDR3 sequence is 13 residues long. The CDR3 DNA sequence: TGTGCCAGCCGAATCAGGGGTCCCGGGGAGCTGTTTTTT. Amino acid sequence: CASRIRGPGELFF.

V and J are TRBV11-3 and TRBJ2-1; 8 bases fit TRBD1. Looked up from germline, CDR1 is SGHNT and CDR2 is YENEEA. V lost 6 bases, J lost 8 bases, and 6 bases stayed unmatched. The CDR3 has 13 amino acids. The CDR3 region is CASSDRGGHEQFF. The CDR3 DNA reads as TGTGCCAGCAGTGACAGGGGAGGTCATGAGCAGTTCTTC.

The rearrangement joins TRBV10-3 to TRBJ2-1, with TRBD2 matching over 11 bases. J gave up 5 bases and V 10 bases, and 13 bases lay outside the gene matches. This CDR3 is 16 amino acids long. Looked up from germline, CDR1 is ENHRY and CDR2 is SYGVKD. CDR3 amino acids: CANSRSGLADNNEQFF. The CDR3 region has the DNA TGTGCCAACAGCAGATCGGGACTAGCGGATAACAATGAGCAGTTCTTC.

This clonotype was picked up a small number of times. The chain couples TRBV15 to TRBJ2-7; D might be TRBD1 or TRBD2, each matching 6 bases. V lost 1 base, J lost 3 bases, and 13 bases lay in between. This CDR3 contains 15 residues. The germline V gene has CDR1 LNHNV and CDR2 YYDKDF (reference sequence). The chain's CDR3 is CATSRGRGGGYEQYF. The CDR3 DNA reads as TGTGCCACCAGCAGAGGAAGAGGGGGAGGCTACGAGCAGTACTTC.

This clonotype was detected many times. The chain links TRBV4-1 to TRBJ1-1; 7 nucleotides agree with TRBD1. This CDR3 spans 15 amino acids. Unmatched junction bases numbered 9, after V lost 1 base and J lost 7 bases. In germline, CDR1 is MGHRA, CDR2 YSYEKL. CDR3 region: CASSQGSTGRDEAFF. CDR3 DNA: TGCGCCAGCAGCCAAGGCTCGACAGGGAGAGATGAAGCTTTCTTT.

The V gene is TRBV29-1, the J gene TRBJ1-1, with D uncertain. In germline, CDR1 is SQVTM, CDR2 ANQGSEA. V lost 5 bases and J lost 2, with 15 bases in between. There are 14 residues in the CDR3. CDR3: CSVPLLDRNTEAFF. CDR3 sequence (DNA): TGCAGCGTTCCCCTCCTGGATAGAAACACTGAAGCTTTCTTT. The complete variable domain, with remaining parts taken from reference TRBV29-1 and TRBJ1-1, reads SAVISQKPSRDICQRGTSLTIQCQVDSQVTMMFWYRQQPGQSLTLIATANQGSEATYESGFVIDKFPISRPNLTFSTLTVSNMSPEDSSIYLCSVPLLDRNTEAFFGQGTRLTVV.

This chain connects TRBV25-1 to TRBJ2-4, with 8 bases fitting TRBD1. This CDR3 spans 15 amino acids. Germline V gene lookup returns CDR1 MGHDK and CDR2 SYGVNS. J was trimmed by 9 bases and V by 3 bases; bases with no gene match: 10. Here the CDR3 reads CASSDSDRVWGIQYF. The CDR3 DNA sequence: TGTGCCAGCAGTGACTCGGACAGGGTGTGGGGCATTCAGTACTTC. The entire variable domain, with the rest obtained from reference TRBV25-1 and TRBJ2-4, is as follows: EADIYQTPRYLVIGTGKKITLECSQTMGHDKMYWYQQDPGMELHLIHYSYGVNSTEKGDLSSESTVSRIRTEHFPLTLESARPSHTSQYLCASSDSDRVWGIQYFGAGTRLSVL.

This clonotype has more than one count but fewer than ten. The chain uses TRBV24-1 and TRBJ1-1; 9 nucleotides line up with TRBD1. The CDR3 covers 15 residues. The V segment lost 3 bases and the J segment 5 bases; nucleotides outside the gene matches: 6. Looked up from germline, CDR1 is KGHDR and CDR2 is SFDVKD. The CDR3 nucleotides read TGTGCCACCAGTGATCGGACCGGGACAGGGACTGAAGCTTTCTTT. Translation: CATSDRTGTGTEAFF.

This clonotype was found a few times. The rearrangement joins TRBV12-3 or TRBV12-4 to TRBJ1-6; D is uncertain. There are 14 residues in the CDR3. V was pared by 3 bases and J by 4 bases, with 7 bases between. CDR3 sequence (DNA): TGTGCCAGCAGTTTTGGGATATATAATTCACCCCTCCACTTT. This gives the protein CASSFGIYNSPLHF.

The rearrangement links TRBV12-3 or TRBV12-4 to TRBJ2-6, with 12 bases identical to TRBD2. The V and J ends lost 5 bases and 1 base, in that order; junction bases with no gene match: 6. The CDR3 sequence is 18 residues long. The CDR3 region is CASSLLAGGRSGANVLTF. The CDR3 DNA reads TGTGCCAGCAGTCTACTAGCGGGAGGACGGTCTGGGGCCAACGTCCTGACTTTC.

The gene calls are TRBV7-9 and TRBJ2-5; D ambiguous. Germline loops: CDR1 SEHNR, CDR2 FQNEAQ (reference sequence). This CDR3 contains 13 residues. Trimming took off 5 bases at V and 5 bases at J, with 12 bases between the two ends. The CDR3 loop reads CASSPSLVETQYF. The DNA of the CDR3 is TGTGCCAGCAGCCCCTCACTGGTGGAGACCCAGTACTTC.

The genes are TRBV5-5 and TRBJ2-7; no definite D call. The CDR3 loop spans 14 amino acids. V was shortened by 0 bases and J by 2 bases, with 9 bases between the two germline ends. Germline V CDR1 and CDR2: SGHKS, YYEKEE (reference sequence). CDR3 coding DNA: TGTGCCAGCAGCTTGGTGGGAAGTCCCTACGAGCAGTACTTC. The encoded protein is CASSLVGSPYEQYF.

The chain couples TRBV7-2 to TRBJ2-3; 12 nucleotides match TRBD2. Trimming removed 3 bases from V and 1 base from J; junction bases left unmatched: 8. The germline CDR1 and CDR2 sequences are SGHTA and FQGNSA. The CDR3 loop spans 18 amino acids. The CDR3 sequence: CASSFLAGGPLGTDTQYF. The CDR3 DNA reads TGTGCCAGCAGCTTTCTAGCGGGGGGGCCCTTGGGCACAGATACGCAGTATTTT.

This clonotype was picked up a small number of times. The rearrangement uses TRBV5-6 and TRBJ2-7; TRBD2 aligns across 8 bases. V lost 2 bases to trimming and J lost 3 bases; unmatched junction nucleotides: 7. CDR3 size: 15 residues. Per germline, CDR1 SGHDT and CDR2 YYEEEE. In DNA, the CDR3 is TGTGCCAGCAGCTTAGGTAGCGGGACGTACTACGAGCAGTACTTC. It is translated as CASSLGSGTYYEQYF.

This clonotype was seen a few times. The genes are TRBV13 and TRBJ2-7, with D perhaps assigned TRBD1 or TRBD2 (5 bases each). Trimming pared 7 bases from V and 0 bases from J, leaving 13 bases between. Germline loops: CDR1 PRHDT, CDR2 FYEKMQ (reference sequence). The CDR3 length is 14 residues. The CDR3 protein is CASTPRGNSYEQYF. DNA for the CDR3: TGTGCCAGCACCCCGAGGGGAAACTCCTACGAGCAGTACTTC.

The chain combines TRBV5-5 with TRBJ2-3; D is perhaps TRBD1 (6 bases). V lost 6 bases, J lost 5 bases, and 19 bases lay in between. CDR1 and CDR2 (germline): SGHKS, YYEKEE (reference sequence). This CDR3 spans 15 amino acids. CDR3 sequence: CASTPRGTSRDTQYF. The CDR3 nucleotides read TGTGCCAGCACCCCTAGGGGGACATCCAGAGATACGCAGTATTTT.

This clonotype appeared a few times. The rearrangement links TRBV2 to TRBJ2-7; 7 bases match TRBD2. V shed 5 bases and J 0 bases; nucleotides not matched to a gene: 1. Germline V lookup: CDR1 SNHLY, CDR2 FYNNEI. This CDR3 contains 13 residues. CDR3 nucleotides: TGTGCCAGCAGTTGGGGGGGCTCCTACGAGCAGTACTTC. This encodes CASSWGGSYEQYF.

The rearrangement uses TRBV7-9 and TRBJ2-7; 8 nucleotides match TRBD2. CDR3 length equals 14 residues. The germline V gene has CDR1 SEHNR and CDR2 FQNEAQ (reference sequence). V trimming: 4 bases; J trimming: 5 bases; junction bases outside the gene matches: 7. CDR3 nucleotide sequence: TGTGCCAGCAGCTCTTGGACTAGCTTCGACGAGCAGTACTTC. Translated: CASSSWTSFDEQYF.

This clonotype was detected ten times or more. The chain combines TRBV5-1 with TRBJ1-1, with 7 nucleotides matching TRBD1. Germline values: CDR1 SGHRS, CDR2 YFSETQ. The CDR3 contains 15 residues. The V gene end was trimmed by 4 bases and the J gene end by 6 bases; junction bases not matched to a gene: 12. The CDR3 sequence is CASSLRQGGDSEAFF. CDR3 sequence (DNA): TGCGCCAGCAGCCTTAGACAGGGAGGGGACTCTGAAGCTTTCTTT. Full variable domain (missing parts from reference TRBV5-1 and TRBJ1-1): KAGVTQTPRYLIKTRGQQVTLSCSPISGHRSVSWYQQTPGQGLQFLFEYFSETQRNKGNFPGRFSGRQFSNSRSEMNVSTLELGDSALYLCASSLRQGGDSEAFFGQGTRLTVV.

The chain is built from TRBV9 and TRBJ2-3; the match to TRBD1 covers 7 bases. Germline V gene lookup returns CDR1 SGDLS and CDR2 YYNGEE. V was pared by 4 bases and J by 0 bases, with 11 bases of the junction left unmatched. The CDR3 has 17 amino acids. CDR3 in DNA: TGTGCCAGCAGCATCAACAGGGGACCTCTTAGCACAGATACGCAGTATTTT. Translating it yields CASSINRGPLSTDTQYF.